These T cell receptor beta chains were read from a single sample in a study of blood T cell repertoires in COVID-19. Sequenced by immunoSEQ multiplex PCR; TCRdb stores in-frame clones only, minus some. The sample shows some 140,000 clones, roughly 79% of them seen only once. Input material: peripheral blood. The receptors were gathered from a human donor in a cohort sampled during active COVID-19. The CDR3 runs from the conserved cysteine through the conserved F or W. A D gene is named only where the DNA matches it firmly. Some rows have no size entry. The others give once, few or many, or a class for an expanded clone.

few	TRBV11-2	TRBJ1-4	14	.	CASSLGVGSEKLFF	TGTGCCAGCAGCTTAGGAGTGGGCAGTGAAAAACTGTTTTTT
.	TRBV2	TRBJ1-4	16	TRBD1	CASDVPGQGTNEKLFF	TGTGCCAGCGACGTCCCGGGACAGGGAACTAATGAAAAACTGTTTTTT
.	TRBV6-5	TRBJ1-2	15	.	CASSYDGRRHYGYTF	TGTGCCAGCAGTTACGACGGGAGAAGGCACTATGGCTACACCTTC
.	TRBV19	TRBJ2-3	13	.	CASSEQGSGTQYF	TGTGCCAGTAGTGAACAGGGTTCTGGTACGCAGTATTTT
.	TRBV7-9	TRBJ2-7	14	TRBD1	CASGAGTGGYEQYF	TGTGCCAGTGGGGCCGGGACAGGGGGGTACGAGCAGTACTTC
.	TRBV7-2	TRBJ1-5	13	.	CASNFGPNQPQHF	TGTGCCAGCAACTTTGGCCCGAATCAGCCCCAGCATTTT
.	TRBV2	TRBJ1-2	12	.	CATREANYGYTF	TGTGCCACGAGGGAAGCTAACTATGGCTACACCTTC
.	TRBV5-6	TRBJ2-3	16	.	CASSFSLGVDTDTQYF	TGTGCCAGCAGCTTTAGTCTAGGTGTGGACACAGATACGCAGTATTTT
.	TRBV4-1	TRBJ2-1	16	TRBD2	CASSRRLAWEGNEQFF	TGCGCCAGCAGCCGCAGACTAGCGTGGGAGGGGAATGAGCAGTTCTTC
few	TRBV28	TRBJ1-5	14	TRBD1	CASSRTGVVQPQHF	TGTGCCAGCAGTCGGACAGGGGTGGTTCAGCCCCAGCATTTT
.	TRBV10-3	TRBJ2-7	12	TRBD1	CAIRDRDYEQYF	TGTGCCATCAGGGACAGGGACTACGAGCAGTACTTC
.	TRBV18	TRBJ2-3	14	TRBD1	CASSPTGSPDTQYF	TGTGCCAGCTCACCGACAGGGAGCCCAGATACGCAGTATTTT
.	TRBV10-1	TRBJ2-7	16	TRBD1	CASSDVGQARPYEQYF	TGCGCCAGCAGTGATGTTGGACAGGCAAGGCCTTACGAGCAGTACTTC
.	TRBV25-1	TRBJ2-3	14	.	CASSYAAGTDTQYF	TGTGCCAGCAGTTACGCGGCCGGCACAGATACGCAGTATTTT
.	TRBV6-6	TRBJ2-7	13	TRBD2	CASSYILAREQYF	TGTGCCAGCAGTTACATACTAGCGAGGGAGCAGTACTTC